This T cell receptor beta chain was recorded in a study of blood T cell repertoires in COVID-19. Germline-derived CDR1 and CDR2 are LNHDA and SQIVND (reference sequence). V was cut by 3 bases and J by 6 bases, with 12 bases left in between. The CDR3 contains 14 residues. Using immunoSEQ multiplex PCR, the repertoire was profiled, and TCRdb retains in-frame clones only, with some absent. The repertoire includes some 130,000 clones, approximately 90% of them detected once, and roughly 2.2% sits in the top ten. What was sequenced was peripheral blood. This receptor was obtained from a man between 70 and 80 years old with active COVID-19. This chain uses TRBV19 with TRBJ2-1; D is possibly TRBD2 (5 bases). In nucleotides, the CDR3 is TGTGCCAGTAGTATTCTCCGGGGATCCAATGAGCAGTTCTTC. This translates into CASSILRGSNEQFF.